The next 27 T cell receptor beta chains were all read from a single sample in a study of blood T cell repertoires in COVID-19. Assay used: immunoSEQ multiplex PCR; TCRdb lists only in-frame clones, some missing. The sample holds about 14,000 clones, around three quarters seen once. The sample was peripheral blood. The receptors stem from a man between 65 and 85 years old with acute or convalescent COVID-19.

This clone was detected a few times. The rearrangement links TRBV7-9 to TRBJ2-1, with 7 bases fitting TRBD2. This CDR3 is 15 amino acids long. V gave up 4 bases and J gave up 2 bases; unmatched junction bases: 5. Germline V gene lookup returns CDR1 SEHNR and CDR2 FQNEAQ (reference sequence). The CDR3 loop is CASSSLGGTYNEQFF. DNA of the CDR3: TGTGCCAGCAGCTCCCTGGGGGGGACCTACAATGAGCAGTTCTTC. The full variable domain, its missing parts supplied by reference TRBV7-9 and TRBJ2-1, is DTGVSQNPRHKITKRGQNVTFRCDPISEHNRLYWYRQTLGQGPEFLTYFQNEAQLEKSRLLSDRFSAERPKGSFSTLEIQRTEQGDSAMYLCASSSLGGTYNEQFFGPGTRLTVL.

This rearrangement joins TRBV6-1 to TRBJ1-2, with unresolved D. This CDR3 is 12 amino acids long. V was shortened by 2 bases and J by 2 bases, with 3 bases between the two germline ends. Germline V gene data show CDR1 as MNHNS and CDR2 as SASEGT. CDR3 amino acids: CASSEQNYGYTF. CDR3 nucleotide sequence: TGTGCCAGCAGTGAACAGAACTATGGCTACACCTTC.

The gene calls are TRBV5-6 and TRBJ1-6, with TRBD1 matching over 7 bases. CDR3 size: 16 residues. V trimming: 3 bases; J trimming: 6 bases; junction bases outside the gene matches: 9. The germline gives CDR1 SGHDT, CDR2 YYEEEE. The CDR3 DNA reads as TGTGCCAGCAGCTCTAGACAGGGAATGGCTAATTCACCCCTCCACTTT. Residues: CASSSRQGMANSPLHF.

The chain carries TRBV10-3 and TRBJ1-4; the match to TRBD1 covers 7 bases. This CDR3 has 15 amino acids. Trimming at V came to 2 bases and at J to 5 bases, leaving 5 bases not matched to a gene. CDR1 and CDR2 (germline): ENHRY, SYGVKD. As DNA, the CDR3 is TGTGCCATCAGTGAGGGTGGGACAGCGAATGAAAAACTGTTTTTT. Its translation: CAISEGGTANEKLFF.

The chain has TRBV2 and TRBJ1-5; D perhaps matches TRBD1 (5 bases). Germline CDR1 is SNHLY and CDR2 is FYNNEI. CDR3 length: 12 residues. Trimming cost V 4 bases and J 8 bases, with 9 bases left between them. CDR3 amino acids: CASSAGGEPQHF. The CDR3 coding sequence is TGTGCCAGCAGTGCCGGAGGGGAGCCCCAGCATTTT.

The DNA of the CDR3 is TGTGCCAGTAGTATGGGACATAGCACAGATACGCAGTATTTT. Translating it yields CASSMGHSTDTQYF. The gene calls are TRBV19 and TRBJ2-3; D is perhaps TRBD1 (6 bases). Per germline, CDR1 LNHDA and CDR2 SQIVND (reference sequence). There are 14 residues in the CDR3. The V end lost 3 bases, the J end lost 0 bases, and 7 bases lay between the germline ends.

The chain joins TRBV18 to TRBJ1-2; 12 bases map to TRBD1. The J segment lost 2 bases and the V segment lost 1 base, leaving 2 bases of the junction unmatched. Germline CDR1 reads KGHSH; CDR2 reads LQKENI. The CDR3 extends over 16 amino acids. The CDR3, as DNA: TGTGCCAGCTCACCACTGGGACAGGGGGCGAACTATGGCTACACCTTC. Encoded protein: CASSPLGQGANYGYTF.

This chain connects TRBV4-3 to TRBJ2-7, with 7 nucleotides matching TRBD1. The CDR3 has 15 residues. Germline assignment: CDR1 LGHNA and CDR2 YSLEER. V shed 0 bases, J shed 2 bases, and the junction held 4 bases outside the gene matches. The CDR3: CASSQEDGTAYEQYF. In DNA, the CDR3 is TGCGCCAGCAGCCAAGAGGATGGGACAGCCTACGAGCAGTACTTC.

CDR3 sequence: CASSTLGLAGGEQYF. CDR3 coding DNA: TGTGCCAGCAGCACCTTGGGACTAGCGGGAGGCGAGCAGTACTTC. The chain combines TRBV7-2 with TRBJ2-7, with 15 positions matching TRBD2. CDR1 is SGHTA and CDR2 is FQGNSA in the germline V gene. With V trimmed by 5 bases and J by 6 bases, 5 bases remained unmatched. CDR3 length equals 15 residues.

The V and J genes are TRBV28 and TRBJ1-1, with TRBD1 as a possible D gene (5 bases). Germline CDR1 MDHEN, CDR2 SYDVKM. The CDR3 length is 13 residues. V was pared by 2 bases and J by 1 base, with 5 bases between. The CDR3 loop reads CASSLRGNTEAFF. The CDR3 DNA is TGTGCCAGCAGTTTAAGGGGGAACACTGAAGCTTTCTTT. Supplemented by reference TRBV28 and TRBJ1-1, the full variable domain reads DVKVTQSSRYLVKRTGEKVFLECVQDMDHENMFWYRQDPGLGLRLIYFSYDVKMKEKGDIPEGYSVSREKKERFSLILESASTNQTSMYLCASSLRGNTEAFFGQGTRLTVV.

The chain links TRBV9 to TRBJ2-1; 7 positions agree with TRBD1. Losses at the gene ends were 0 bases for V and 6 bases for J; bases not matched to a gene: 3. This CDR3 has 14 amino acids. Germline CDR1 and CDR2: SGDLS and YYNGEE. As DNA, the CDR3 is TGTGCCAGCAGCGTAGTAACAGGGGCCAATGAGCAGTTCTTC. This encodes CASSVVTGANEQFF. The full variable domain, completed using reference TRBV9 and TRBJ2-1, is DSGVTQTPKHLITATGQRVTLRCSPRSGDLSVYWYQQSLDQGLQFLIQYYNGEERAKGNILERFSAQQFPDLHSELNLSSLELGDSALYFCASSVVTGANEQFFGPGTRLTVL.

This rearrangement joins TRBV30 to TRBJ1-2; TRBD1 agrees at 7 bases. Germline V gene lookup returns CDR1 GTSNPN and CDR2 SVGIG (reference sequence). The CDR3 has 13 amino acids. J gave up 8 bases and V 1 base, and 7 bases lay outside the gene matches. As DNA, the CDR3 is TGTGCCTGGAGTGCCACAGGGGCGGGCGGCTACACCTTC. Residues: CAWSATGAGGYTF.

The chain joins TRBV19 to TRBJ2-1, with TRBD2 matching 11 bases. This CDR3 is built from 15 residues. With 6 bases clipped from V and 2 bases from J, the junction kept 3 bases outside the gene matches. CDR1 and CDR2 from the germline V gene are LNHDA and SQIVND (reference sequence). CDR3: CASSTTSGAYNEQFF. The CDR3 nucleotides read TGTGCCAGTAGCACGACTAGCGGGGCCTACAATGAGCAGTTCTTC.

The rearrangement uses TRBV7-9 and TRBJ1-2; no reliable D call. The V end lost 1 base, the J end lost 3 bases, and 3 bases lay between the germline ends. This CDR3 is 12 amino acids long. Germline CDR1 is SEHNR and CDR2 is FQNEAQ (reference sequence). The CDR3 DNA sequence: TGTGCCAGCAGCTTAGGAGACTATGGCTACACCTTC. This sequence encodes CASSLGDYGYTF.

The gene calls are TRBV30 and TRBJ1-2, with no clear D. Germline V CDR1 and CDR2: GTSNPN, SVGIG (reference sequence). The CDR3 spans 11 residues. Trimming stripped 5 bases from V and 7 bases from J, with 11 bases between. For the CDR3, the DNA is TGTGCCTGGGGCTGGCCTCGTGGCTACACCTTC. It encodes CAWGWPRGYTF.

The chain couples TRBV5-4 to TRBJ1-5, with 11 bases that match TRBD1. V shed 3 bases, J shed 0 bases, and the junction held 14 bases outside the gene matches. The germline CDR1 and CDR2 sequences are SGHNT and YYREEE (reference sequence). This CDR3 is built from 20 residues. CDR3 sequence: CASSSNSSDRGLNSNQPQHF. In DNA, the CDR3 is TGTGCCAGCAGCTCAAACTCGTCGGACAGGGGGCTTAATAGCAATCAGCCCCAGCATTTT.

This clone has a handful of counts. In DNA form, the CDR3 reads TGTGCCAGCAGTGCGTCAGGGGACCTGCGGGCTTTCTTT. Protein: CASSASGDLRAFF. The chain links TRBV27 to TRBJ1-1; TRBD1 is a possible D gene (6 bases). Trimming took 5 bases from V and 11 from J, leaving 18 bases between them. This CDR3 region has 13 residues. Germline-derived CDR1 and CDR2 are MNHEY and SMNVEV (reference sequence).

The table lists this clone with a few counts. The CDR3 region is CASRPTGGTYNEQFF. In DNA, the CDR3 is TGTGCCAGCAGGCCGACGGGGGGGACCTACAATGAGCAGTTCTTC. The chain combines TRBV6-5 with TRBJ2-1; 8 bases fit TRBD2. The CDR3 has 15 residues. The germline CDR1 and CDR2 sequences are MNHEY and SVGAGI. Germline trimming cut 6 bases from V and 2 bases from J; bases unmatched to any gene: 6.

V and J are TRBV28 and TRBJ1-4; D is unresolved. CDR3 length: 15 residues. V dropped 2 bases and J dropped 0 bases, with 7 bases sitting between them. Per germline, CDR1 MDHEN and CDR2 SYDVKM. The CDR3 reads CASSLGSATNEKLFF. Written as DNA, the CDR3 is TGTGCCAGCAGTTTAGGGAGTGCAACTAATGAAAAACTGTTTTTT.

This chain links TRBV9 with TRBJ1-3; D ambiguous. The CDR3 length is 14 residues. Trimming pared 0 bases from V and 2 bases from J, leaving 6 bases between. Germline CDR1 reads SGDLS; CDR2 reads YYNGEE. CDR3 DNA sequence: TGTGCCAGCAGCGTAGTAGCCCCTGGAAACACCATATATTTT. Its translation: CASSVVAPGNTIYF. The full variable domain, with the rest looked up from reference TRBV9 and TRBJ1-3, is DSGVTQTPKHLITATGQRVTLRCSPRSGDLSVYWYQQSLDQGLQFLIQYYNGEERAKGNILERFSAQQFPDLHSELNLSSLELGDSALYFCASSVVAPGNTIYFGEGSWLTVV.

This clone was seen more than once but under ten times. J is TRBJ2-1 and V is TRBV30; 9 nucleotides agree with TRBD1. The CDR3 has 16 residues. Germline V CDR1 and CDR2: GTSNPN, SVGIG (reference sequence). The V segment lost 2 bases and the J segment 3 bases; nucleotides outside the gene matches: 8. The CDR3: CAWSSSGTGYYNEQFF. The CDR3 DNA sequence: TGTGCCTGGAGTAGTTCCGGGACAGGGTACTACAATGAGCAGTTCTTC.

This clone was detected once. The gene calls are TRBV30 and TRBJ1-3; 8 bases are a match to TRBD1. Germline loops: CDR1 GTSNPN, CDR2 SVGIG (reference sequence). V lost 3 bases, J lost 0 bases, and 10 bases stayed unmatched. The CDR3 spans 17 residues. The CDR3 region is CAWSRTGTLFSGNTIYF. CDR3 in DNA: TGTGCCTGGAGCCGGACAGGGACCTTGTTCTCTGGAAACACCATATATTTT.

The V call is TRBV27, the J call TRBJ1-2; 11 positions match TRBD1. The V gene end was trimmed by 5 bases and the J gene end by 9 bases; junction bases not matched to a gene: 8. Germline V lookup: CDR1 MNHEY, CDR2 SMNVEV (reference sequence). The CDR3 is 14 residues long. The CDR3 coding sequence is TGTGCCAGCAGTCCAGGACAGGGGGCGCATCGCTACACCTTC. It is translated as CASSPGQGAHRYTF.

V gene TRBV6-5 combines with J gene TRBJ2-7; D is ambiguous. This CDR3 comprises 12 residues. Germline CDR1 reads MNHEY; CDR2 reads SVGAGI. Trimming took 10 bases from V and 6 from J, leaving 16 bases between them. The CDR3 loop reads CATQPFSGEQYF. DNA of the CDR3: TGTGCCACCCAGCCTTTCTCGGGCGAGCAGTACTTC.

This clone appeared once. V is TRBV19 and J is TRBJ2-1, with 7 bases identical to TRBD2. The CDR3 has 17 amino acids. Germline V gene lookup returns CDR1 LNHDA and CDR2 SQIVND (reference sequence). After removal of 3 bases from V and 0 bases from J, the junction contained 8 bases not matched to a gene. The CDR3, as DNA: TGTGCCAGTAGTATCCCATCTAGCGGCCCCTCCTACAATGAGCAGTTCTTC. Translated: CASSIPSSGPSYNEQFF. The full variable domain, its missing parts supplied by reference TRBV19 and TRBJ2-1, is DGGITQSPKYLFRKEGQNVTLSCEQNLNHDAMYWYRQDPGQGLRLIYYSQIVNDFQKGDIAEGYSVSREKKESFPLTVTSAQKNPTAFYLCASSIPSSGPSYNEQFFGPGTRLTVL.

This clone is medium-sized. Other DNA sequences in this sample translate to the same CDR3. V and J are TRBV19 and TRBJ2-1, with 9 bases lining up with TRBD2. With 6 bases clipped from V and 4 bases from J, the junction kept 7 bases outside the gene matches. The CDR3 sequence is 15 residues long. Per the germline V gene, CDR1 is LNHDA and CDR2 is SQIVND (reference sequence). The CDR3 here is CASSPTSGQYNEQFF. As DNA, the CDR3 is TGTGCCAGTAGCCCGACTAGCGGACAATACAATGAGCAGTTCTTC.

This clone is a singleton in its sample. The gene calls are TRBV4-2 and TRBJ2-3, with D possibly TRBD1 on 5 matching bases. V lost 5 bases and J lost 0, with 15 bases in between. This CDR3 has 16 amino acids. In germline, CDR1 is LGHNA, CDR2 YNFKEQ. For the CDR3, the DNA is TGTGCCAGCAGCTACTCTAGTGGGGCTAGCACAGATACGCAGTATTTT. Translated: CASSYSSGASTDTQYF.